This T cell receptor beta chain was captured in a study of identical twins. There are a few counts of this clonotype. Trimming pared 4 bases from V and 10 bases from J, leaving 19 bases between. This CDR3 spans 15 amino acids. Germline loops: CDR1 SGHVS, CDR2 FNYEAQ. cDNA molecules carried unique molecular identifiers, and template switching added a universal primer site. TCRdb re-analysed the 5' RACE reads in MiXCR, keeping a single row per CDR3 protein. The table lists about 520,000 distinct CDR3 sequences, roughly 21% of them singletons, with 0.91% in the top ten. This sample also appeared in a second study, on T cells expressing NK-cell markers. That publication notes: HCMV seropositivity marked seven of the eight sequenced donors; one was seronegative. The contribution of dominant NKG2C+ clonotypes to CD8+ T cells in five to seven donors was roughly 1.0-7.0%. In a handful of donors, dominant clonotypes made up about 25-60.1% of CD3+CD56-NKG2C+ cells.

This sequence was found in a woman between 18 and 30 years old in good health. The chain is built from TRBV7-6 and TRBJ1-4; unclear D gene. The material sequenced was CD4+ T cells sorted from blood. The CDR3 protein is CASSSLAGEPGKLFF. The CDR3 nucleotides are TGTGCCAGCAGCTCCCTGGCCGGGGAGCCGGGAAAACTGTTTTTT.